This T cell receptor beta chain was observed in a study of T cell responses to AZD1222 COVID-19 vaccine. Study-wide results and caveats: It was only after the peak T cell response that any repertoires were sampled. Reportedly, nearly half of unique spike TCRs recognized epitopes outside B.1.351/B.1.1.7 mutations.

This table comes from immunoSEQ multiplex PCR, and its TCRdb copy is limited to in-frame clones, with some not included. The table includes some 190,000 clones, 80% to 95% detected once. V gave up 3 bases and J gave up 0 bases, with 13 bases separating them. CDR3 size: 16 residues. Germline values: CDR1 SGHDT, CDR2 YYEEEE. Details on this clone: Its antigen is undetermined.

The rearrangement joins TRBV5-6 to TRBJ2-1, with D maybe TRBD2 (6 bases). The material was peripheral blood, obtained on day 0 of AZD1222 vaccination. The origin of this receptor is an adult in good health. CDR3 amino acids: CASSSIGGLSYNEQFF. CDR3 sequence (DNA): TGTGCCAGCAGCTCCATCGGGGGTCTCTCCTACAATGAGCAGTTCTTC.